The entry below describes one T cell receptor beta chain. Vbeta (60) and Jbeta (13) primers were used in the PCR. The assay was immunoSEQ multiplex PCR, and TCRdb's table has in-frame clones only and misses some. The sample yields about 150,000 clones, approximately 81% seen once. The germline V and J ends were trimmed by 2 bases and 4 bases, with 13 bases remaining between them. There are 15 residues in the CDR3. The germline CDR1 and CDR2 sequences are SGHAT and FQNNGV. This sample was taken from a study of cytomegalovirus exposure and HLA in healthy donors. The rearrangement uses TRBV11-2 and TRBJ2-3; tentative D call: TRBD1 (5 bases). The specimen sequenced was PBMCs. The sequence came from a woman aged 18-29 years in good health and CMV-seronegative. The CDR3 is CASSLNRKGPDTQYF. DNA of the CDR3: TGTGCCAGCAGCTTAAATCGCAAGGGGCCAGATACGCAGTATTTT.